This T cell receptor (beta chain) was recorded in a study of OX40 agonist ivuxolimab in advanced cancers. The wider study: Partial responses occurred in Three dose-escalation patients, one with hepatocellular carcinoma and two with cutaneous melanoma.

Patients who had autoimmune disease history or got systemic immunosuppression were left out. The germline CDR1 and CDR2 sequences are SNHLY and FYNNEI. Trimming took off 7 bases at V and 1 base at J, with 1 base between the two ends. This CDR3 region has 11 residues. The repertoire was sequenced with immunoSEQ multiplex PCR; TCRdb's copy has only in-frame clones and lacks some. The table includes about 93,000 clones, 92% detected once. The source of this sequence is an adult with an advanced solid tumor such as melanoma, head and neck, liver or kidney cancer. The chain has TRBV2 and TRBJ1-4; D is uncertain. The sample in question was CD4+ or CD8+ T cells sorted from blood, obtained in a trial of the OX40 agonist ivuxolimab. The CDR3 nucleotides read TGTGCCAGCATAACTAATGAAAAACTGTTTTTT. Protein: CASITNEKLFF. The variable domain in full, with the rest retrieved from reference TRBV2 and TRBJ1-4, is EPEVTQTPSHQVTQMGQEVILRCVPISNHLYFYWYRQILGQKVEFLVSFYNNEISEKSEIFDDQFSVERPDGSNFTLKIRSTKLEDSAMYFCASITNEKLFFGSGTQLSVL.